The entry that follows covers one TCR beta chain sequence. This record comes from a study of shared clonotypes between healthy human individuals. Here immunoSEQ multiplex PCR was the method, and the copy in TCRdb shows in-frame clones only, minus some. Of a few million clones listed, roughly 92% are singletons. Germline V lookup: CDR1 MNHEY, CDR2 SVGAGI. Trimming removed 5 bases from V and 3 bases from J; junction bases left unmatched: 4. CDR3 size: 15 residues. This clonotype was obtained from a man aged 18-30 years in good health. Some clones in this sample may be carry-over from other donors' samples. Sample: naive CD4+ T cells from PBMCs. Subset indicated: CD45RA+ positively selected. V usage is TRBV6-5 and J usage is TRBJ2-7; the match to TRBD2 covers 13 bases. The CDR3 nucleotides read TGTGCCAGCAGTCCCGGGACTAGCGGGATCTACGAGCAGTACTTC. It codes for CASSPGTSGIYEQYF.